A single sample gave rise to the 9 T cell receptor beta chains below, sequenced in a study of response to subunit inactivated influenza vaccine. TCRdb reanalysed the RT-PCR reads using MiXCR and keeps one entry per CDR3 protein. The repertoire consists of about 650,000 distinct CDR3 sequences, with around a sixth occurring once and the leading ten covering more than 9%. The starting material was PBMCs from blood, obtained 11 to 12 days after vaccination. The receptors derive from a man in his forties or fifties who received an inactivated influenza vaccine.

The V gene is TRBV4-1, the J gene TRBJ2-7, with 9 positions matching TRBD1. Germline CDR1 is MGHRA and CDR2 is YSYEKL. There are 17 residues in the CDR3. The V and J ends lost 8 bases and 4 bases, in that order; junction bases with no gene match: 18. The CDR3 sequence: CASSPTMGRDRVYEQYF. The DNA for the CDR3 is TGCGCCAGCTCCCCGACAATGGGGCGGGACAGGGTTTACGAGCAGTACTTC.

The chain is built from TRBV5-6 and TRBJ2-1; perhaps TRBD2 as D (5 bases). Germline-derived CDR1 and CDR2 are SGHDT and YYEEEE. The V end lost 0 bases, the J end lost 3 bases, and 10 bases lay between the germline ends. The CDR3 contains 15 residues. CDR3 amino acids: CASSLVLAHYNEQFF. DNA for the CDR3: TGTGCCAGCAGCTTGGTGTTAGCGCACTACAATGAGCAGTTCTTC.

The chain has TRBV5-1 and TRBJ2-7; 7 nucleotides line up with TRBD1. The V segment lost 0 bases and the J segment 2 bases; nucleotides outside the gene matches: 5. In germline, CDR1 is SGHRS, CDR2 YFSETQ. The CDR3 consists of 15 residues. The CDR3 bases are TGCGCCAGCAGCTTGGCCGAGACAGGGACCTACGAGCAGTACTTC. Translating gives CASSLAETGTYEQYF.

This clonotype has ten or more counts. The J gene is TRBJ2-3, the V gene TRBV9; D is unresolved. V lost 1 base and J lost 0, with 9 bases in between. CDR1 is SGDLS, CDR2 YYNGEE, per germline. The CDR3 loop spans 15 amino acids. CDR3 region: CASSVFAASTDTQYF. The CDR3 DNA follows: TGTGCCAGCAGCGTATTCGCGGCTAGCACAGATACGCAGTATTTT.

The rearrangement joins TRBV27 to TRBJ2-5; the match to TRBD1 covers 7 bases. This CDR3 is 14 amino acids long. Losses at the gene ends were 6 bases for V and 4 bases for J; bases not matched to a gene: 8. CDR1 is MNHEY, CDR2 SMNVEV, per germline (reference sequence). CDR3 sequence: CASRKPGGRETQYF. The CDR3 coding sequence is TGTGCCAGCAGGAAGCCAGGGGGACGAGAGACCCAGTACTTC.

The genes are TRBV7-9 and TRBJ2-7; TRBD2 matches 13 bases. Germline CDR1 is SEHNR and CDR2 is FQNEAQ (reference sequence). V shed 5 bases and J 3 bases; nucleotides not matched to a gene: 7. The CDR3 consists of 16 residues. Here the CDR3 reads CASSTALAGGLYEQYF. CDR3 DNA sequence: TGTGCCAGCAGCACAGCACTAGCGGGGGGGCTCTACGAGCAGTACTTC. Together with reference TRBV7-9 and TRBJ2-7, the CDR3 gives the full variable domain: DTGVSQNPRHKITKRGQNVTFRCDPISEHNRLYWYRQTLGQGPEFLTYFQNEAQLEKSRLLSDRFSAERPKGSFSTLEIQRTEQGDSAMYLCASSTALAGGLYEQYFGPGTRLTVT.

The chain joins TRBV25-1 to TRBJ2-7, with D perhaps TRBD1 (8 bases). V lost 1 base, J lost 6 bases, and 16 bases lay in between. Germline V gives CDR1 MGHDK, CDR2 SYGVNS. The CDR3 covers 15 residues. CDR3 amino acids: CASSESYRGGTEQYF. The CDR3 DNA reads as TGTGCCAGCAGTGAATCTTACAGGGGGGGCACCGAGCAGTACTTC.

This clonotype was seen repeatedly, ten times or more. The chain recombines TRBV7-2 with TRBJ1-2, with D perhaps matching TRBD1 (5 bases). Trimming took off 0 bases at V and 4 bases at J, with 9 bases between the two ends. The germline V gene has CDR1 SGHTA and CDR2 FQGNSA. This CDR3 has 14 amino acids. CDR3 nucleotides: TGTGCCAGCAGCTTAGCCTCGGGGGGCTATGGCTACACCTTC. Translating gives CASSLASGGYGYTF. Full variable domain (outside the CDR3, taken from reference TRBV7-2 and TRBJ1-2): GAGVSQSPSNKVTEKGKDVELRCDPISGHTALYWYRQSLGQGLEFLIYFQGNSAPDKSGLPSDRFSAERTGGSVSTLTIQRTQQEDSAVYLCASSLASGGYGYTFGSGTRLTVV.

This clonotype was seen only a few times. The CDR3 here is CASSHGPHSQETQYF. CDR3 nucleotides: TGTGCCAGCAGCCATGGGCCCCACAGCCAAGAGACCCAGTACTTC. This chain joins TRBV14 and TRBJ2-5; D is uncertain. The ends were cut back, 3 bases at V and 1 base at J, with 12 bases in the middle. CDR3 length equals 15 residues. Per germline, CDR1 SGHDN and CDR2 FVKESK.